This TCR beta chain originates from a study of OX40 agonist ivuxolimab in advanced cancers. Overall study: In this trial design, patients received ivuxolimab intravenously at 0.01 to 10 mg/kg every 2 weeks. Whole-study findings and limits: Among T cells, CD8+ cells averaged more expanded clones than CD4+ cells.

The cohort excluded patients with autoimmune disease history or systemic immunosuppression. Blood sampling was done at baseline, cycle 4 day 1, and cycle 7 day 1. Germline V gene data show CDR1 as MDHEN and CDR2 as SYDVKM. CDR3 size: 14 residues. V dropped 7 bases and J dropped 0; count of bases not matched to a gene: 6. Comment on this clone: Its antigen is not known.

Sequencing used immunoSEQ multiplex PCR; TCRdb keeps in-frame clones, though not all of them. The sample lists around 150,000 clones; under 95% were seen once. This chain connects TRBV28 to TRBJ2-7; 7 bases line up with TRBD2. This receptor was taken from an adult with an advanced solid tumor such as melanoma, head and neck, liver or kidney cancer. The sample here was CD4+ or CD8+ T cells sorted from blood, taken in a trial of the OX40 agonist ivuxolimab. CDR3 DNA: TGTGCCAGCACCCACCCGGGGGGCTCCTACGAGCAGTACTTC. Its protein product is CASTHPGGSYEQYF.